This TCR beta chain was obtained from a study of CD8 T cells in Susac syndrome (dated by TCRdb to the late 2010s). With respect to the entire study: Whether CD8+ T cell activation and differentiation in Susac syndrome was antigen driven was tested using repertoire sequencing. What the work shows at the level of the full study, not this receptor alone: The number of individuals in the TCR sequencing and HLA analysis was recognized as being relatively small.

Peripheral blood CD8+ and CD4+ T cells from healthy donors, Susac syndrome patients and multiple sclerosis patients were profiled using high-throughput TCR beta sequencing. The healthy donors served as controls matched for age and sex. Bulk CD8+ and CD4+ T cells were purified by magnetic negative isolation, whereas CD8+ TEMRA cells were enriched by FACS. Blood was collected in EDTA tubes and processed within 24 hours, with PBMCs isolated through density gradient centrifugation. PBMCs destined for TCR sequencing were cryopreserved in liquid nitrogen and later thawed in a 37 °C water bath. A purity of at least 90% was achieved for sorted or isolated CD4+, CD8+ and CD8+ TEMRA cells. RNA was extracted using the RNeasy kit, and roughly 0.5 to 1 microgram was reverse transcribed with random hexamers. The immunoSEQ multiplex PCR assay, covering 54 Vbeta and 13 Jbeta segments, was used to amplify TCR beta CDR3 regions. PCR amplification bias was corrected by using a synthetic template baseline for primer optimization and computational correction. The original methods were these. Only productive sequences were kept, with reads annotated to V, D and J genes according to IMGT and analyzed in immunoSEQ Analyzer. Clonality was calculated as one minus the Shannon entropy normalized by log2 of the number of productive unique sequences. For each patient and control, public and private clones were evaluated among the 100 most prevalent clones. A clone was defined as Susac-specific if it was absent from the healthy and MS cohorts, from some 1,100 published viral clones and from other ImmuneACCESS disease sequences. TCRdb ran its own pipeline on the public reads, namely fastp trimming at Q25 and MiXCR clone calling, and kept in-frame beta chains. Here each entry gathers all rows of one CDR3 protein and keeps the most common genes and DNA. These V and J calls derive from TCRdb rather than the authors' analysis. Present in this sample are more than 100,000 distinct CDR3 sequences, 90% to 95% of which were seen just once. Around 0.12% of the sample is taken by the ten largest.

For this clonotype: Its antigen has not been determined. Base qualities are not at hand, and no much larger clone is one base apart.

Sequenced: CD4+ T cells from PBMCs. The clonotype originates from a human donor in good health.

DNA sequence: TGTGCCAGCAGCTTGGAGGTGGGAGATACGCAGTATTTT. Its product reads: CASSLEVGDTQYF. Recombination joined TRBV5-4 with TRBJ2-3, with the D gene uncertain. Between the V and J ends, shortened by 0 bases and 5 bases respectively, the junction contains 7 bases. CDR1 and CDR2, looked up from the germline V gene (reference sequence), are SGHNT and YYREEE. The CDR3, cysteine through phenylalanine, is 13 amino acids long. Solely the CDR3 DNA is kept, with 39 bases framed from the first base. When the CDR3 is completed using the reference TRBV5-4 and TRBJ2-3 genes on either side, the full variable domain is ETGVTQSPTHLIKTRGQQVTLRCSSQSGHNTVSWYQQALGQGPQFIFQYYREEENGRGNFPPRFSGLQFPNYSSELNVNALELDDSALYLCASSLEVGDTQYFGPGTRLTVL.